Below, 25 T cell receptor beta chains from the same sample are listed, as sequenced in a study of OX40 agonist ivuxolimab in advanced cancers. Assay used: immunoSEQ multiplex PCR; TCRdb lists only in-frame clones, some missing. The sample gives 95,000 or so clones, roughly nine tenths of which show up once; roughly 0.5% is in the top ten. The sample in question was CD4+ or CD8+ T cells sorted from blood, obtained in a trial of the OX40 agonist ivuxolimab. Source of these receptors: an adult with an advanced solid tumor such as melanoma, head and neck, liver or kidney cancer.

This chain links TRBV4-2 with TRBJ2-5; TRBD2 matches 7 bases. This CDR3 region has 15 residues. Germline lookup yields CDR1 LGHNA and CDR2 YNFKEQ. Trimming at V came to 0 bases and at J to 5 bases, leaving 6 bases not matched to a gene. The CDR3 sequence: CASSQDSRGEETQYF. For the CDR3, the DNA is TGTGCCAGCAGCCAAGACTCTCGGGGGGAGGAGACCCAGTACTTC.

This chain connects TRBV2 to TRBJ1-5; D is perhaps TRBD1 (6 bases). Germline CDR1 and CDR2: SNHLY and FYNNEI. This CDR3 is 13 amino acids long. V lost 6 bases and J lost 0, with 6 bases in between. For the CDR3, the DNA is TGTGCCAGCAGGGACAGTAGCAATCAGCCCCAGCATTTT. Residues: CASRDSSNQPQHF.

This CDR3 is CASSLGTAGGGYTF. In DNA, the CDR3 is TGTGCCAGCAGCTTAGGGACAGCAGGCGGTGGCTACACCTTC. The chain links TRBV11-2 to TRBJ1-2; maybe TRBD1 (6 bases). Germline values: CDR1 SGHAT, CDR2 FQNNGV. The germline V and J ends were trimmed by 1 base and 7 bases, with 13 bases remaining between them. This CDR3 has 14 residues.

V and J are TRBV4-2 and TRBJ2-5, with 7 nucleotides matching TRBD2. This CDR3 contains 14 residues. Germline V gives CDR1 LGHNA, CDR2 YNFKEQ. With V trimmed by 0 bases and J by 5 bases, 3 bases remained unmatched. CDR3 region: CASSQEVGGETQYF. The CDR3 region has the DNA TGTGCCAGCAGCCAAGAAGTGGGAGGGGAGACCCAGTACTTC.

The chain has TRBV10-1 and TRBJ2-1, with D uncertain. The ends were cut back, 0 bases at V and 7 bases at J, with 7 bases in the middle. The CDR3 is 13 amino acids. From germline, CDR1 is WNHNN and CDR2 SYGVQD (reference sequence). This CDR3 reads CASSESFGNEQFF. The CDR3, as DNA: TGCGCCAGCAGTGAGTCGTTTGGTAATGAGCAGTTCTTC.

The V call is TRBV5-4, the J call TRBJ2-7; D remains unclear. Trimming removed 0 bases from V and 0 bases from J, with 10 bases in between. Germline loops: CDR1 SGHNT, CDR2 YYREEE (reference sequence). The CDR3 runs to 15 residues. The CDR3 DNA follows: TGTGCCAGCAGCTTGGAGGGCAGCAACTCCTACGAGCAGTACTTC. This gives the protein CASSLEGSNSYEQYF.

DNA for the CDR3: TGCGCCAGCACCCTAGTCAATGGGCCCTACGAGCAGTACTTC. Amino acids: CASTLVNGPYEQYF. The V gene is TRBV5-1, the J gene TRBJ2-7; D gene uncertain. Germline V gives CDR1 SGHRS, CDR2 YFSETQ. The CDR3 is 14 amino acids. Trimming cost V 6 bases and J 2 bases, with 15 bases left between them.

This chain uses TRBV30 with TRBJ1-1; D is unresolved. This CDR3 is built from 11 residues. In germline, CDR1 is GTSNPN, CDR2 SVGIG (reference sequence). V gave up 0 bases and J gave up 11 bases, with 10 bases separating them. CDR3 residues: CAWSVRVDAFF. Written as DNA, the CDR3 is TGTGCCTGGAGTGTGCGAGTCGATGCTTTCTTT.

This chain links TRBV10-3 with TRBJ2-7, with TRBD1 matching over 7 bases. CDR3 length: 15 amino acids. After removal of 2 bases from V and 0 bases from J, the junction contained 4 bases not matched to a gene. The germline gives CDR1 ENHRY, CDR2 SYGVKD. The CDR3: CAISEGGTASYEQYF. As DNA, the CDR3 is TGTGCCATCAGTGAGGGTGGGACAGCCTCCTACGAGCAGTACTTC.

This clone was seen more than once but under ten times. This rearrangement joins TRBV10-1 to TRBJ2-3, with 13 bases matching TRBD2. Germline CDR1 and CDR2: WNHNN and SYGVQD (reference sequence). The CDR3 length is 16 residues. J lost 5 bases, V lost 4 bases, and 6 bases had no gene match. The CDR3 loop reads CASSVTSGGAQDTQYF. The CDR3 DNA reads as TGCGCCAGCAGTGTTACTAGCGGGGGGGCTCAAGATACGCAGTATTTT.

The V call is TRBV11-2, the J call TRBJ2-5; the D is unclear. The CDR3 extends over 13 amino acids. Germline CDR1 SGHAT, CDR2 FQNNGV. Trimming pared 1 base from V and 4 bases from J, leaving 7 bases between. CDR3 amino acids: CASSLAERETQYF. As DNA, the CDR3 is TGTGCCAGCAGCTTAGCGGAGAGAGAGACCCAGTACTTC.

The chain joins TRBV9 to TRBJ2-5; D is uncertain. V lost 0 bases and J lost 0, with 6 bases in between. Germline-derived CDR1 and CDR2 are SGDLS and YYNGEE. The CDR3 is made up of 14 amino acids. CDR3 sequence: CASSVGANQETQYF. CDR3 DNA: TGTGCCAGCAGCGTAGGGGCAAACCAAGAGACCCAGTACTTC.

J is TRBJ2-3 and V is TRBV6-1; 8 nucleotides align to TRBD2. Germline loops: CDR1 MNHNS, CDR2 SASEGT. The CDR3 loop spans 14 amino acids. With 7 bases clipped from V and 5 bases from J, the junction kept 8 bases outside the gene matches. The CDR3 bases are TGTGCCAGCACGGGGGGGGAGGGCTTAGATACGCAGTATTTT. Translating it yields CASTGGEGLDTQYF.

The chain is built from TRBV5-5 and TRBJ1-6; 7 nucleotides match TRBD1. This CDR3 region has 14 residues. CDR1 SGHKS and CDR2 YYEKEE come from the germline V gene (reference sequence). After removal of 2 bases from V and 10 bases from J, the junction contained 6 bases not matched to a gene. The CDR3: CASSFGAGGSPLHF. The CDR3 bases are TGTGCCAGCAGCTTCGGGGCAGGGGGGTCACCCCTCCACTTT.

The chain combines TRBV6-5 with TRBJ1-3; no firm D call. The CDR3 is 13 residues long. V lost 5 bases and J 10 bases, leaving 15 bases between the germline ends. Germline V gene data show CDR1 as MNHEY and CDR2 as SVGAGI. The CDR3 nucleotides read TGTGCCAGCAGTGAAGGCATCAACTATACCATATATTTT. Amino acids: CASSEGINYTIYF.

The chain uses TRBV18 and TRBJ2-1; a weak D match, TRBD2 (5 bases). The germline V gene encodes CDR1 KGHSH and CDR2 LQKENI. The CDR3 contains 14 residues. Deletions cut 8 bases from V and 1 base from J, with 12 bases between. CDR3 DNA sequence: TGTGCCAGCGCGGGCGGGCAGTCCTACAATGAGCAGTTCTTC. Translated: CASAGGQSYNEQFF.

V usage is TRBV11-3 and J usage is TRBJ2-5; 10 bases map to TRBD2. This CDR3 has 17 residues. V dropped 5 bases and J dropped 5; count of bases not matched to a gene: 14. CDR1 and CDR2 from the germline V gene are SGHNT and YENEEA. Here the CDR3 DNA reads TGTGCCAGCAGCCACGGACTAGCGGTTTCCACAGGGGAGACCCAGTACTTC. This codes for CASSHGLAVSTGETQYF.

The rearrangement joins TRBV6-5 to TRBJ1-5; D not certain. Germline assignment: CDR1 MNHEY and CDR2 SVGAGI. The CDR3 sequence is 14 residues long. The V and J ends lost 3 bases and 0 bases respectively, with 6 bases between them. The CDR3 DNA sequence: TGTGCCAGCAGTTATTTTAATAGCAATCAGCCCCAGCATTTT. Its translation is CASSYFNSNQPQHF.

V usage is TRBV7-8 and J usage is TRBJ2-1; the match to TRBD2 covers 13 bases. J gave up 10 bases and V 9 bases, and 9 bases lay outside the gene matches. Germline V gene data show CDR1 as SGHVS and CDR2 as FQNEAQ. The CDR3 length is 14 residues. The CDR3 coding sequence is TGTGCCAGTCTACCGGGACTAGCGGGAAAGGAGCAGTTCTTC. Its translation is CASLPGLAGKEQFF.

The V and J genes are TRBV30 and TRBJ2-3; weak D call: TRBD2 (6 bases). Per germline, CDR1 GTSNPN and CDR2 SVGIG (reference sequence). V was clipped by 4 bases and J by 3 bases, with 8 bases between them. The CDR3 spans 12 residues. CDR3 nucleotides: TGTGCCTGGACAGGGAGGACAGATACGCAGTATTTT. Protein product: CAWTGRTDTQYF. The whole variable domain, filled in from reference TRBV30 and TRBJ2-3, reads SQTIHQWPATLVQPVGSPLSLECTVEGTSNPNLYWYRQAAGRGLQLLFYSVGIGQISSEVPQNLSASRPQDRQFILSSKKLLLSDSGFYLCAWTGRTDTQYFGPGTRLTVL.

The V gene is TRBV18, the J gene TRBJ1-3; D possibly corresponds to TRBD1 (6 bases). The CDR3 length is 17 residues. Germline loops: CDR1 KGHSH, CDR2 LQKENI. V lost 3 bases and J 0 bases, leaving 15 bases between the germline ends. The CDR3: CASSPSLDSASGNTIYF. CDR3 DNA: TGTGCCAGCTCACCTTCCCTGGACAGTGCCTCTGGAAACACCATATATTTT.

The chain uses TRBV10-3 and TRBJ2-3, with D possibly matching TRBD2 (7 bases). Trimming took 4 bases from V and 2 from J, leaving 16 bases between them. Germline CDR1 reads ENHRY; CDR2 reads SYGVKD. The length of the CDR3 is 16 residues. The CDR3 region has the DNA TGTGCCATCAGTGGGGGGGGCGCAGGTACCACAGATACGCAGTATTTT. Translated: CAISGGGAGTTDTQYF.

This sequence joins TRBV21-1 and TRBJ2-7; the table names TRBD1, a call not compared with the DNA. TRBV21-1 is tagged as a pseudogene. The CDR3 extends over 17 amino acids. The CDR3 region has the DNA TGTGCCAGCAGCAACCAAAACCGGGACAGGGGGAACTACGAGCAGTACTTC. Its translation: CASSNQNRDRGNYEQYF.

The V gene is TRBV29-1, the J gene TRBJ2-5, with D possibly being TRBD2 (6 bases). The germline CDR1 and CDR2 sequences are SQVTM and ANQGSEA. The germline V and J ends were trimmed by 3 bases and 4 bases, with 9 bases remaining between them. The CDR3 totals 12 residues. CDR3 coding DNA: TGCAGCGTTGAGGGGACTTCAGAGACCCAGTACTTC. Residues: CSVEGTSETQYF.

The CDR3, as DNA: TGTGCCAGCAGCCAATGGACCTTAGCGGCGGGAGAGACCCAGTACTTC. It translates to CASSQWTLAAGETQYF. The chain has TRBV14 and TRBJ2-5; TRBD2 might be the D (6 bases). Between the trimmed V and J ends, which lost 2 bases and 4 bases, there was a span of 17 bases. Per the germline V gene, CDR1 is SGHDN and CDR2 is FVKESK. The CDR3 runs to 16 residues. Together with reference TRBV14 and TRBJ2-5, the CDR3 gives the full variable domain: EAGVTQFPSHSVIEKGQTVTLRCDPISGHDNLYWYRRVMGKEIKFLLHFVKESKQDESGMPNNRFLAERTGGTYSTLKVQPAELEDSGVYFCASSQWTLAAGETQYFGPGTRLLVL.